The sequence of this T cell receptor (beta chain) was determined in a study of cytomegalovirus exposure and HLA in healthy donors. Study overall: Ancestry clustering placed 81% of about 400 genotyped donors in the Caucasian-associated cluster.

The PCR contained 60 Vbeta and 13 Jbeta primers. Repertoires were generated with immunoSEQ multiplex PCR, while TCRdb's copy carries only in-frame clones and drops some. This sample has about 200,000 clones; around 77% occur once, and the top ten carry just under 3%. The CDR3 is 13 residues long. With 6 bases removed from V and 4 bases from J, the gap between germline ends came to 10 bases. Per the germline V gene, CDR1 is MNHEY and CDR2 is SMNVEV (reference sequence). The clonotype comes from a woman aged 25-40 years in good health and CMV-seronegative. Sequencing input: PBMCs. V is TRBV27 and J is TRBJ1-5; D is ambiguous. CDR3 in amino acids: CASSPNRNQPQHF. CDR3 DNA sequence: TGTGCCAGCAGCCCTAACAGAAATCAGCCCCAGCATTTT.